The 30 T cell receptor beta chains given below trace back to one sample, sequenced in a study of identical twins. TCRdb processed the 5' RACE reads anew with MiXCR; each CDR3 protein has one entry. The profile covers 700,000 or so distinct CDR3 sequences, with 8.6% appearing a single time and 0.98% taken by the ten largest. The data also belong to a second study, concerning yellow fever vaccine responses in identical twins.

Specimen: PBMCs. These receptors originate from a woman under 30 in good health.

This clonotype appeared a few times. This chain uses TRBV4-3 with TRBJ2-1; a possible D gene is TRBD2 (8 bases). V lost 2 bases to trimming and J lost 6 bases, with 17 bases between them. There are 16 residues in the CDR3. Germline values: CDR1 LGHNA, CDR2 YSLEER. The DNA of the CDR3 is TGCGCCAGCAGCCAAAAGGGGGCTAGCGGGCCCAATGAGCAGTTCTTC. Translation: CASSQKGASGPNEQFF.

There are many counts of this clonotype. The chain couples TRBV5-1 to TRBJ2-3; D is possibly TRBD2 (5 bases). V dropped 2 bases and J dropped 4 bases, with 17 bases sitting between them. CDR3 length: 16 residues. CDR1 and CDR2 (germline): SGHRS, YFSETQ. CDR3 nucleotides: TGCGCCAGCAGCTTTGGGAACAGCGGACGGGCAGATACGCAGTATTTT. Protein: CASSFGNSGRADTQYF.

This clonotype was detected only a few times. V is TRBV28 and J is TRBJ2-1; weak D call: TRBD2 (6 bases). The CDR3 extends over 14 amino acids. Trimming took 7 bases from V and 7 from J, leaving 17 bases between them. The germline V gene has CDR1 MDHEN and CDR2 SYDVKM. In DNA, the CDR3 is TGTGCCAGCACACCCCCGGGAGTCCGGAATGAGCAGTTCTTC. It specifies CASTPPGVRNEQFF.

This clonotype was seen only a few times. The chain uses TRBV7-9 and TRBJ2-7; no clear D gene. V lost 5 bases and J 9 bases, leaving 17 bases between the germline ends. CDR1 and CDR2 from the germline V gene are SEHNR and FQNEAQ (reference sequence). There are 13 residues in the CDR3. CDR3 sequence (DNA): TGTGCCAGCAGCCAAAGCGCCCAGCTAGGGCAGTACTTC. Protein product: CASSQSAQLGQYF.

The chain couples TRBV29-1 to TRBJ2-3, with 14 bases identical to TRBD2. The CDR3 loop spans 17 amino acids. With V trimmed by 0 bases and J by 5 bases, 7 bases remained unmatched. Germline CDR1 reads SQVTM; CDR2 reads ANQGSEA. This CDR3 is CSVEDETSGGAIDTQYF. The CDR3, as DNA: TGCAGCGTTGAAGATGAGACTAGCGGGGGGGCGATAGATACGCAGTATTTT.

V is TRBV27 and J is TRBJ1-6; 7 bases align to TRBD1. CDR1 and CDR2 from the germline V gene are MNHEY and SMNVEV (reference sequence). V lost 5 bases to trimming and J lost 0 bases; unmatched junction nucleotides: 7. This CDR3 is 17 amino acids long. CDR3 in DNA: TGTGCCAGCAGTGCCATACAGGGGAGCTCCTATAATTCACCCCTCCACTTT. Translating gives CASSAIQGSSYNSPLHF.

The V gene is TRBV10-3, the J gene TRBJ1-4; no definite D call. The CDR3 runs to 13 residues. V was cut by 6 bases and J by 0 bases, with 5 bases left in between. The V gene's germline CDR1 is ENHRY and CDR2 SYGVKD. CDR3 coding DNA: TGTGCCATCAGCGCTGCAACTAATGAAAAACTGTTTTTT. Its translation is CAISAATNEKLFF.

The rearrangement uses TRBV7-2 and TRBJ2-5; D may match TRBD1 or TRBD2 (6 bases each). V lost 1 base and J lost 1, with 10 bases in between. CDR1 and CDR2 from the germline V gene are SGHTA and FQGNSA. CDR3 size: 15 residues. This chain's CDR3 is CASSLVWGAQETQYF. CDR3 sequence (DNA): TGTGCCAGCAGCTTAGTCTGGGGGGCCCAAGAGACCCAGTACTTC.

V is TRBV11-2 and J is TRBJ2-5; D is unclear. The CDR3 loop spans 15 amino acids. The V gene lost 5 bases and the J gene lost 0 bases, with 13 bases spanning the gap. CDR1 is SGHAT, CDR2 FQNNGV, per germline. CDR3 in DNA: TGTGCCAGCAGCGATTTCGTACTACACCAAGAGACCCAGTACTTC. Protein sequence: CASSDFVLHQETQYF.

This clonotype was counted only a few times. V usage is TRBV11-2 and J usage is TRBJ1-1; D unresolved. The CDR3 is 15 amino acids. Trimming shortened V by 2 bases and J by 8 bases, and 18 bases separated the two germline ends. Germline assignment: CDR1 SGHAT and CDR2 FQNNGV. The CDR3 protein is CASSLPPSGLSEAFF. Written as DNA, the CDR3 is TGTGCCAGCAGCTTACCCCCTTCCGGACTCAGCGAAGCTTTCTTT.

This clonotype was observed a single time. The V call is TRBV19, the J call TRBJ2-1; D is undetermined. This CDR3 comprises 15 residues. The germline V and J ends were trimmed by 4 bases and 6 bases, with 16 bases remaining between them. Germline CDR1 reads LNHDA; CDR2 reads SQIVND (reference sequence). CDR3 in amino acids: CASSTVRWSANEQFF. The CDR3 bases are TGTGCCAGTAGTACAGTAAGATGGAGCGCCAATGAGCAGTTCTTC.

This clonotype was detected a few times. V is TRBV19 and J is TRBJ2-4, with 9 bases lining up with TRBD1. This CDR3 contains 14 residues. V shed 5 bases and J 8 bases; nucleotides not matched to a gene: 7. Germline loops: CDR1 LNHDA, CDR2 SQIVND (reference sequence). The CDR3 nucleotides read TGTGCCAGTAGTCCAGGACAGGGGCTGTACATTCAGTACTTC. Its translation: CASSPGQGLYIQYF.

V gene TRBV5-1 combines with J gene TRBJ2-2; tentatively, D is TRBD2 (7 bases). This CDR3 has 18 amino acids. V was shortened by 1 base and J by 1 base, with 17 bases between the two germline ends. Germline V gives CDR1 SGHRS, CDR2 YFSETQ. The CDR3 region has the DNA TGCGCCAGCAGCTTGAGGATAGGGGGGGGCCGGAACACCGGGGAGCTGTTTTTT. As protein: CASSLRIGGGRNTGELFF.

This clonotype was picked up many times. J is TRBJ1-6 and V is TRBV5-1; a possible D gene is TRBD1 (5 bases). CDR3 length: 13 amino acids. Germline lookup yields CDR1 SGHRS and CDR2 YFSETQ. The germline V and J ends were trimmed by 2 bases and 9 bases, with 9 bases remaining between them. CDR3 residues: CASSLGESSPLHF. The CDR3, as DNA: TGCGCCAGCAGCTTAGGGGAATCTTCACCCCTCCACTTT.

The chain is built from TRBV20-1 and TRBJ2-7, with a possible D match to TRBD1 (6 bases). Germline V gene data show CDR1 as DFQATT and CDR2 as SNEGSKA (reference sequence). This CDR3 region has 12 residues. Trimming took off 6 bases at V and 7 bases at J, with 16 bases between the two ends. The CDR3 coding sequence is TGCAGTGCCGAGGACAGTTTTGGAGAGCAGTACTTC. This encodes CSAEDSFGEQYF.

CDR3 sequence: CSAPPGQTGQPQHF. In DNA form, the CDR3 reads TGCAGTGCGCCTCCGGGACAGACGGGACAGCCCCAGCATTTT. V usage is TRBV20-1 and J usage is TRBJ1-5, with 7 bases matching TRBD1. J was trimmed by 7 bases and V by 6 bases; bases with no gene match: 12. This CDR3 spans 14 amino acids. The V gene's germline CDR1 is DFQATT and CDR2 SNEGSKA (reference sequence).

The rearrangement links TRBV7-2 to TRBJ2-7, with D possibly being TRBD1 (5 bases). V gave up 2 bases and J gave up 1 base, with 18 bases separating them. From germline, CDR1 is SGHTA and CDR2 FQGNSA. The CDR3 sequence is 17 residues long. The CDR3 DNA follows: TGTGCCAGCAGCTTATTCATCCCAGGGCCCCCTTCCTACGAGCAGTACTTC. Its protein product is CASSLFIPGPPSYEQYF.

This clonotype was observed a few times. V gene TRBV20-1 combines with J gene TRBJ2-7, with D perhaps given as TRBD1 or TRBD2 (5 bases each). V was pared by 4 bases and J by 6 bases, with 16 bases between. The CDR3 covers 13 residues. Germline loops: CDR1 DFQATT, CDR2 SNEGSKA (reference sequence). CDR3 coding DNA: TGCAGTGCTAACTTATTGGGACGGTTCGAGCAGTACTTC. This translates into CSANLLGRFEQYF.

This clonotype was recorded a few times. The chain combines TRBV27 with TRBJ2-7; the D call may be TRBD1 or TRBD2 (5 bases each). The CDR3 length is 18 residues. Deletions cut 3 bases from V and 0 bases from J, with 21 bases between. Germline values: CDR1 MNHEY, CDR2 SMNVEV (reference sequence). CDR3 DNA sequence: TGTGCCAGCAGTTTCTACCCCCTTGGCAGGGAGAGCTCCTACGAGCAGTACTTC. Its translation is CASSFYPLGRESSYEQYF.

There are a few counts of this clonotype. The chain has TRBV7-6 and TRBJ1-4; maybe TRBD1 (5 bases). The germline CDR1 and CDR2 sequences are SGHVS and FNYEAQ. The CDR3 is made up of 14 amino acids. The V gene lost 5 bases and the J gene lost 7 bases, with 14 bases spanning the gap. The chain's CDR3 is CASSPIDSGEKLFF. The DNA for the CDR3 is TGTGCCAGCAGCCCCATCGACAGTGGTGAAAAACTGTTTTTT.

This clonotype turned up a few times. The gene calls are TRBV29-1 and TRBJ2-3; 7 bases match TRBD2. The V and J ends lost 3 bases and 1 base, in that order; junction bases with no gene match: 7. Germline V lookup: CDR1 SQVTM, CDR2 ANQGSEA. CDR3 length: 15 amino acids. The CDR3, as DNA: TGCAGCGTTGACATGGGACTACCCGGCACAGATACGCAGTATTTT. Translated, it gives CSVDMGLPGTDTQYF.

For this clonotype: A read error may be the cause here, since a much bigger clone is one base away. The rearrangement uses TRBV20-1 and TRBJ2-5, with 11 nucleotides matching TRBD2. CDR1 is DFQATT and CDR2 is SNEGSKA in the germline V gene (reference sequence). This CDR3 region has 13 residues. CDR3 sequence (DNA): TGCAGTGCCGGAGAGACTAGCGGGGAGACCCAGTGCTTC. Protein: CSAGETSGETQCF.

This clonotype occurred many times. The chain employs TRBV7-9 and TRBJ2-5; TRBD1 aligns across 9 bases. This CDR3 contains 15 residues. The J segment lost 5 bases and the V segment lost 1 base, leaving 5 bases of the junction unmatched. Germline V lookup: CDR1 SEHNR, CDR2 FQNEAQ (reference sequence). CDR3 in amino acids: CASSLGDRVQETQYF. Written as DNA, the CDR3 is TGTGCCAGCAGCTTAGGGGACAGGGTGCAGGAGACCCAGTACTTC. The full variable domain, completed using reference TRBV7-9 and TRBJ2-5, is DTGVSQNPRHKITKRGQNVTFRCDPISEHNRLYWYRQTLGQGPEFLTYFQNEAQLEKSRLLSDRFSAERPKGSFSTLEIQRTEQGDSAMYLCASSLGDRVQETQYFGPGTRLLVL.

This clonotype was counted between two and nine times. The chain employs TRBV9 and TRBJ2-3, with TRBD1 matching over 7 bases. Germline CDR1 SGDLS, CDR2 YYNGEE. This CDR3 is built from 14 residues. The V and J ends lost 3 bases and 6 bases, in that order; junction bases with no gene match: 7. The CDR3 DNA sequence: TGTGCCAGCAGCGGAGGGACAGCGAGGGATACGCAGTATTTT. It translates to CASSGGTARDTQYF.

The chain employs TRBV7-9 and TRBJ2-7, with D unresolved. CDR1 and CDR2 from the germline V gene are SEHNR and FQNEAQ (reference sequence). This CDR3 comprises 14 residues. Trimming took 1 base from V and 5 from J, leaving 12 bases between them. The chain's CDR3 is CASSLDPGLDEQYF. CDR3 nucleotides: TGTGCCAGCAGCTTAGATCCGGGTTTGGACGAGCAGTACTTC.

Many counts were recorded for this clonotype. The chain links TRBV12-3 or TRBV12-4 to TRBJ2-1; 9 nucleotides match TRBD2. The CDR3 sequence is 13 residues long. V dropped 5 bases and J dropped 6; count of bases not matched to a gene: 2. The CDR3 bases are TGTGCCAGCAGTCTGCGGGGGGGCAATGAGCAGTTCTTC. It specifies CASSLRGGNEQFF.

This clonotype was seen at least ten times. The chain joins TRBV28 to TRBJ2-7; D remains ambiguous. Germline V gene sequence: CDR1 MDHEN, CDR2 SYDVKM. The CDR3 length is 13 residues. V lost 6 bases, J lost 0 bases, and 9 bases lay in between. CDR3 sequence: CASSPGSSYEQYF. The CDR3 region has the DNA TGTGCCAGCAGCCCCGGATCCTCCTACGAGCAGTACTTC. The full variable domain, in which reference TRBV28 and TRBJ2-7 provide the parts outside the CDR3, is DVKVTQSSRYLVKRTGEKVFLECVQDMDHENMFWYRQDPGLGLRLIYFSYDVKMKEKGDIPEGYSVSREKKERFSLILESASTNQTSMYLCASSPGSSYEQYFGPGTRLTVT.

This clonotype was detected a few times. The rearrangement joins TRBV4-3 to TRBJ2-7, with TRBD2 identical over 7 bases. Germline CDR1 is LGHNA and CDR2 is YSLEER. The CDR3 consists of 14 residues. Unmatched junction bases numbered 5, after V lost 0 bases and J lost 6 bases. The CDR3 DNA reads TGCGCCAGCAGCCAAGACTTGGCTAGCGGCGAGCAGTACTTC. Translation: CASSQDLASGEQYF.

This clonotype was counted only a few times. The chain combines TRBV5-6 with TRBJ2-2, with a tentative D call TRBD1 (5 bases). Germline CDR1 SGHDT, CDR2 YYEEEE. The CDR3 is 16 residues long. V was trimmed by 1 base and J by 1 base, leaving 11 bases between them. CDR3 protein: CASSLSQGGNTGELFF. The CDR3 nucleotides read TGTGCCAGCAGCTTGAGTCAGGGTGGGAACACCGGGGAGCTGTTTTTT.

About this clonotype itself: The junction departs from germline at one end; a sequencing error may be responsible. The CDR3 DNA reads as TGTGCCTGCAGTTTTCGGCTAGCGGGGGATTTTTTAGAGGATGAGCAGTTCTTC. Residues: CACSFRLAGDFLEDEQFF. The gene calls are TRBV3-1 and TRBJ2-1; 10 positions agree with TRBD2. CDR3 length equals 18 residues. Per the germline V gene, CDR1 is LGHDT and CDR2 is YNNKEL (reference sequence).